This T cell receptor beta chain stems from a study of chemoradiotherapy in HPV16-positive cancers. Trimming removed 7 bases from V and 5 bases from J; junction bases left unmatched: 7. The CDR3 runs to 14 residues. The germline V gene encodes CDR1 MDHEN and CDR2 SYDVKM. Only in-frame clones appear in the TCRdb table, and some are missing; sequencing was by immunoSEQ multiplex PCR. The table lists approximately 38,000 clones, about 80% of them singletons. This TCR derives from a human donor with HPV-associated anogenital cancer. Source: blood, taken from a patient who underwent chemoradiotherapy. This chain uses TRBV28 with TRBJ2-3, with TRBD2 identical over 9 bases. The CDR3 loop is CASTRAGGRDTQYF. The CDR3, as DNA: TGTGCCAGCACTCGGGCGGGGGGGAGAGATACGCAGTATTTT.